The subject of this entry is one TCR beta chain. Its target is not known. 5'RACE template switching produced TCR cDNA carrying a universal primer site and UMIs. TCRdb called the 5' RACE reads again in MiXCR, with one record for every CDR3 protein. Of 620,000 or so distinct CDR3 sequences listed, around a sixth are singletons. The germline V gene has CDR1 MNHEY and CDR2 SMNVEV (reference sequence). Trimming removed 4 bases at V and 3 bases at J, with 16 bases between. The CDR3 is 15 amino acids. The record originates from a study of T cells after yellow fever vaccination. General study points: Faster peaking, at day 5 versus 15, marked a secondary response that was weaker.

The source is a man younger than 35 who received the YFV17D yellow fever vaccine. The sample was PBMCs, taken less than 6 days after the first yellow fever vaccination. V gene TRBV27 combines with J gene TRBJ2-7; TRBD2 is a possible D gene (7 bases). The CDR3 bases are TGTGCCAGCAGTTATGGGACGGGGGGCCACTACGAGCAGTACTTC. As protein: CASSYGTGGHYEQYF.